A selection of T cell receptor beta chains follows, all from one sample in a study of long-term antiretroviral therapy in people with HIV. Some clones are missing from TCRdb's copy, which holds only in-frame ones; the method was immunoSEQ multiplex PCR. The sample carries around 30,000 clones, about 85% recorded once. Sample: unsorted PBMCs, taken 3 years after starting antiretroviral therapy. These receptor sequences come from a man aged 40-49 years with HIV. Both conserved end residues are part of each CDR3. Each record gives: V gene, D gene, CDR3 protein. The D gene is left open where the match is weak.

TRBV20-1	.	CSGVTGDTQYF
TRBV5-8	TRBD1	CASSTPGTENTEAFF
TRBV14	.	CASQGDHTDTQYF
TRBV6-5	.	CASRGGMSAQYF
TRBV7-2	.	CASSLVPGWSYGYTF
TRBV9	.	CASSLYLSGNTEAFF
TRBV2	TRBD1	CASSEGPGGRDEQYF
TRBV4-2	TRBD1	CASSQDPGGGYGYTF
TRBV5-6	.	CASSLRRAASSYNSPLHF
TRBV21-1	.	CASSKPGGIYGYTF
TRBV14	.	CASSRDQGEQYF
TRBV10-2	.	CASSETGRSSPLHF
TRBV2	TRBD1	CASSERVAGGAKNIQYF
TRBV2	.	CASSGSAEAFF
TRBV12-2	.	CASRLLGEEQYF
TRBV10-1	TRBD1	CASSSYRGMNNEQFF
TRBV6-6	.	CASSYSLDRNGEKLFF
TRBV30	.	CAWSVGNTEAFF
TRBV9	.	CASSSDSYNEQFF
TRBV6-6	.	CASSSQGIEQYF
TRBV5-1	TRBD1	CASTAGMAGGNTEAFF
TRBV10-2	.	CASSDLGSDNQPQHF
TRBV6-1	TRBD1	CASSRDRGGQPQHF
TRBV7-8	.	CASSHREQLSSQETQYF
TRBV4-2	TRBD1	CASSQVQGADGYTF
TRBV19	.	CASSIRDSLLNTEAFF
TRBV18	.	CASSPTQSWRNTIYF
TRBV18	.	CASSPKLERSGHEQFF
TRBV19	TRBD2	CASNLLGASGNEQFF